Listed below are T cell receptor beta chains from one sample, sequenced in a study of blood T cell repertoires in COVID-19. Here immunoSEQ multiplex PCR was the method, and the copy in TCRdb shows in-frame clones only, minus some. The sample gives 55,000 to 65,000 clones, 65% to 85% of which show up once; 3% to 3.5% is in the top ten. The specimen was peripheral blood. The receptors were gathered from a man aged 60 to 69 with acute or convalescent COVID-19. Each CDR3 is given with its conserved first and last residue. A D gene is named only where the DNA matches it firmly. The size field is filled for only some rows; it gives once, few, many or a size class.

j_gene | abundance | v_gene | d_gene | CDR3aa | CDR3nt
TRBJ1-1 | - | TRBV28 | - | CASILNTEAFF | TGTGCCAGCATCTTGAACACTGAAGCTTTCTTT
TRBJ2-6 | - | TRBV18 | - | CASSRSQREVGANVLTF | TGTGCCAGCTCACGATCCCAAAGGGAGGTTGGGGCCAACGTCCTGACTTTC
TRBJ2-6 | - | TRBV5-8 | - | CATRLIWGANVLTF | TGTGCCACCCGACTGATCTGGGGGGCCAACGTCCTGACTTTC
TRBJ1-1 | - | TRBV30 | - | CAWIEVEAFF | TGTGCCTGGATTGAGGTTGAAGCTTTCTTT
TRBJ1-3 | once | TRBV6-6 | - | CASIGIYF | TGTGCCAGCATCGGCATATATTTT
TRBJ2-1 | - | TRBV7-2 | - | CASSLGNRGGNNEQFF | TGTGCCAGCAGCTTAGGCAACAGGGGGGGAAACAATGAGCAGTTCTTC
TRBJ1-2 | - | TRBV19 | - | CASSLDGVDYGYTF | TGTGCCAGTAGTTTGGACGGGGTAGACTATGGCTACACCTTC
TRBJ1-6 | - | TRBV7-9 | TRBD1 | CASSFATGDRVNSPLHF | TGTGCCAGCAGCTTCGCTACCGGGGACAGGGTAAATTCACCCCTCCACTTT
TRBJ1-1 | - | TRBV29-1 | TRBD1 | CSVAGTGHTEAFF | TGCAGCGTCGCCGGGACAGGCCACACTGAAGCTTTCTTT
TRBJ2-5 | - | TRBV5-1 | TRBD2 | CASSWGRTSTETQYF | TGCGCCAGCAGCTGGGGCCGGACTAGTACAGAGACCCAGTACTTC
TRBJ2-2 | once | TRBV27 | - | CASGGSTGELFF | TGTGCCAGCGGGGGCAGCACCGGGGAGCTGTTTTTT
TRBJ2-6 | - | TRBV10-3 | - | CATGTELFANVLTF | TGTGCCACCGGGACTGAGCTCTTCGCCAACGTCCTGACTTTC
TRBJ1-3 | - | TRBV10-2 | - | CAAGVSSGNTIYF | TGCGCCGCCGGGGTCAGCTCTGGAAACACCATATATTTT
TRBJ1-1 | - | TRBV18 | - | CASSPGSGSTEAFF | TGTGCCAGCTCACCGGGGAGCGGTAGCACTGAAGCTTTCTTT
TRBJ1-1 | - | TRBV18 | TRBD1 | CASSRYGQVGNEAFF | TGTGCCAGCTCACGATACGGACAGGTGGGAAATGAAGCTTTCTTT
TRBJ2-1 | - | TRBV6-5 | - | CAIKRRGSYNEQFF | TGTGCCATTAAACGCCGGGGGTCCTACAATGAGCAGTTCTTC
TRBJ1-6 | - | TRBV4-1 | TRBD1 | CASSQELSGTGNSPLHF | TGCGCCAGCAGCCAAGAACTATCCGGGACAGGAAATTCACCCCTCCACTTT
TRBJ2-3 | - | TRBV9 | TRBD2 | CASSVRSGGAGTDTQYF | TGTGCCAGCAGCGTACGTAGCGGGGGGGCGGGCACAGATACGCAGTATTTT
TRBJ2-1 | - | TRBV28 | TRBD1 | CASRAPGTGRNEQFF | TGTGCCAGCAGAGCTCCCGGGACAGGGAGGAATGAGCAGTTCTTC
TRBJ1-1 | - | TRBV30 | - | CAWFRPGFRRKNTEAFF | TGTGCCTGGTTCCGACCGGGGTTTCGGAGGAAGAACACTGAAGCTTTCTTT
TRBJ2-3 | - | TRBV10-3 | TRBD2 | CAAALASTDTQYF | TGTGCCGCGGCACTAGCGAGCACAGATACGCAGTATTTT
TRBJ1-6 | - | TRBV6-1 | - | CASSEARGRHSPLHF | TGTGCCAGCAGTGAAGCGCGGGGTAGGCATTCACCCCTCCACTTT
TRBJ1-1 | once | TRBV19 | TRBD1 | CASSITGGGAGTEAFF | TGTGCCAGTAGTATTACAGGGGGAGGTGCAGGCACTGAAGCTTTCTTT
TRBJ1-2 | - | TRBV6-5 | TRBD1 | CASSQLRGLYGYTF | TGTGCCAGCAGTCAACTAAGGGGGCTCTATGGCTACACCTTC
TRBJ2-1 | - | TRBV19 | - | CASTSDRTISYNEQFF | TGTGCCAGTACCAGCGACAGGACCATTTCCTACAATGAGCAGTTCTTC
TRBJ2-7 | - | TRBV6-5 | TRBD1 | CASNRDSPYEQYF | TGTGCCAGTAACCGGGACAGCCCCTACGAGCAGTACTTC
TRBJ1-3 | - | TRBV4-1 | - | CASSQISSAAGNTIYF | TGCGCCAGCAGCCAAATATCTTCCGCAGCTGGAAACACCATATATTTT
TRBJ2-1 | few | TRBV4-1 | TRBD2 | CASSRATLAGGYNEQFF | TGCGCCAGCAGCCGAGCTACCCTAGCGGGGGGCTACAATGAGCAGTTCTTC
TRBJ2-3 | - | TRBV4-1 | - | CASSQEGRGADTQYF | TGCGCCAGCAGCCAAGAAGGGCGGGGAGCAGATACGCAGTATTTT
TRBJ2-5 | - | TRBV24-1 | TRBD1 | CATSDGQGGGYQETQYF | TGTGCCACCAGTGACGGACAGGGTGGGGGGTACCAAGAGACCCAGTACTTC
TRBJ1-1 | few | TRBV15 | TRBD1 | CATSSGQGAYTEAFF | TGTGCCACCAGCAGCGGGCAGGGGGCGTACACTGAAGCTTTCTTT
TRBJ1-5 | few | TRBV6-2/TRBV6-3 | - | CASSRPTGSGQPQHF | TGTGCCAGCAGCCGACCCACAGGTAGCGGTCAGCCCCAGCATTTT
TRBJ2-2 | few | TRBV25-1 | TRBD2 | CASSESRRGSGELFF | TGTGCCAGCAGTGAATCCCGGCGGGGGTCCGGGGAGCTGTTTTTT
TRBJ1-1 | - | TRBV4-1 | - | CASTPPGLNTEAFF | TGCGCCAGCACGCCACCCGGGTTGAACACTGAAGCTTTCTTT
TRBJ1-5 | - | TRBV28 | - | CASSLSGPPNQPQHF | TGTGCCAGCAGTTTAAGTGGGCCACCCAATCAGCCCCAGCATTTT
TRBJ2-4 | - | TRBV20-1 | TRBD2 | CSAGGGESQYF | TGCAGTGCGGGGGGAGGGGAGAGTCAGTACTTC
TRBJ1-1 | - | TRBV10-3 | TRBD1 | CAIRTRTGNTEAFF | TGTGCCATCAGAACTAGGACAGGTAACACTGAAGCTTTCTTT
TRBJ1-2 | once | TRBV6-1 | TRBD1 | CASSEPGQGAYTF | TGTGCCAGCAGTGAACCCGGACAGGGTGCCTACACCTTC
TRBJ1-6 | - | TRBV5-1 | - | CASSFREGGSPLHF | TGCGCCAGCAGCTTCCGGGAGGGAGGTTCACCCCTCCACTTT
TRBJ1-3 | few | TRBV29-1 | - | CSVEKRSNEGDTIYF | TGCAGCGTTGAAAAGCGGTCCAACGAGGGGGACACCATATATTTT
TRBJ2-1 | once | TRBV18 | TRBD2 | CASSPGLAGSNEQFF | TGTGCCAGCTCACCTGGACTAGCGGGATCGAATGAGCAGTTCTTC
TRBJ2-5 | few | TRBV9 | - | CASSPAVGGETQYF | TGTGCCAGCAGCCCAGCGGTTGGAGGGGAGACCCAGTACTTC
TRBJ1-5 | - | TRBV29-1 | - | CSQTGTRGQPQHF | TGCAGCCAAACAGGCACTCGTGGTCAGCCCCAGCATTTT
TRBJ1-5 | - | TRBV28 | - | CASSFWRDQPQHF | TGTGCCAGCAGTTTCTGGAGGGATCAGCCCCAGCATTTT
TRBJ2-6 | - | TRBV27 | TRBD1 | CASSLFRTGWPISGANVLTF | TGTGCCAGCAGTTTATTTAGGACAGGGTGGCCTATCTCTGGGGCCAACGTCCTGACTTTC
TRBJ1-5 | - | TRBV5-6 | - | CASSLGGYQPQHF | TGTGCCAGCAGCTTAGGAGGGTATCAGCCCCAGCATTTT
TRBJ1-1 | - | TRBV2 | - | CASSGRVWNTEAFF | TGTGCCAGCAGTGGGAGGGTATGGAACACTGAAGCTTTCTTT
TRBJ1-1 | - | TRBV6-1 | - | CASSESWLNTEAFF | TGTGCCAGCAGTGAAAGCTGGTTGAACACTGAAGCTTTCTTT
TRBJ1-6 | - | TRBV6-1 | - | CASSERGTYNSPLHF | TGTGCCAGCAGTGAAAGGGGGACGTATAATTCACCCCTCCACTTT
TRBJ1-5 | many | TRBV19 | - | CASSPSGEQISNQPQHF | TGTGCCAGTAGTCCATCGGGGGAACAGATTAGCAATCAGCCCCAGCATTTT
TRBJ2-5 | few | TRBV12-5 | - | CASGPSKTSFKGTQYF | TGTGCTAGTGGTCCATCTAAGACTAGTTTTAAAGGGACCCAGTACTTC
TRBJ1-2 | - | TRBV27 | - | CASKQGGGRYGYTF | TGTGCCAGCAAACAAGGGGGGGGCCGGTATGGCTACACCTTC
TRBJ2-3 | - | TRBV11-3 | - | CASSLRGRPSDTQYF | TGTGCCAGCAGCCTAAGGGGCAGGCCATCAGATACGCAGTATTTT
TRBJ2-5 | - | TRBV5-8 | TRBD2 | CASSTLPRLAQYWEETQYF | TGTGCCAGCAGCACCCTACCTCGACTAGCGCAGTATTGGGAAGAGACCCAGTACTTC
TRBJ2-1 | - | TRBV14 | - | CASSQRYNEQFF | TGTGCCAGCAGCCAACGGTACAATGAGCAGTTCTTC
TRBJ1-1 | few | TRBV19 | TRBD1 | CASSKTGINTEAFF | TGTGCCAGTAGTAAGACAGGGATTAACACTGAAGCTTTCTTT